This T cell receptor beta chain was profiled in a study of CXCR3-negative and CXCR3-positive naive CD8 T cells. Study-wide points: Naive cells that were CXCR3-negative or CXCR3-positive used TRBV-TRBJ genes alike, while memory cells diverged.

In regard to this clonotype: Its target is unknown.

The CDR3 totals 14 residues. The V gene's germline CDR1 is KGHSH and CDR2 LQKENI. The libraries of TRB cDNA were prepared using 5' RACE with UMI labels. TCRdb reprocessed the 5' RACE reads, keeping one entry per CDR3 protein, no DNA. This sample contains 130,000 or so distinct CDR3 sequences. The V call is TRBV18, the J call TRBJ1-1. The source of this sequence is a human donor in good health. Some clones in this sample may be carry-over from other donors' samples. Sequenced sample: naive CXCR3- CD8+ T cells from blood. The subset is: CD45RO-CCR7+CD27+CD95- naive CD8+ T cells lacking CXCR3 (TNR3-). The CDR3 is CASSPVDGSTEAFF.